This is a list of T cell receptor beta chains from one sample in a study of blood T cell repertoires in COVID-19. The assay was immunoSEQ multiplex PCR, and TCRdb's table has in-frame clones only and misses some. The sample comprises some 150,000 clones, about 88% of which are singletons, and 1.1% rests with the top ten. Sequencing was done on a sample of peripheral blood. These receptors all stem from a man aged 40-49 years with acute or convalescent COVID-19. CDR3s include the opening cysteine and the closing phenylalanine or tryptophan. D genes are given only for firm matches. Where a row states a size, it is once, few, many or the class of an expanded clone; other rows omit it.

d_call: TRBD2
clone_size: NA
j_call: TRBJ2-5
v_call: TRBV12-5
cdr3_aa: CASGGLAGETQYF
cdr3_nt: TGTGCTAGTGGGGGACTAGCGGGAGAGACCCAGTACTTC

d_call: NA
clone_size: once
j_call: TRBJ1-1
v_call: TRBV2
cdr3_aa: CASSAPSEAFF
cdr3_nt: TGTGCCAGCAGTGCACCAAGCGAAGCTTTCTTT

d_call: TRBD1
clone_size: NA
j_call: TRBJ1-2
v_call: TRBV19
cdr3_aa: CASTPDRGDGYTF
cdr3_nt: TGTGCCAGTACTCCAGACAGGGGCGATGGCTACACCTTC

d_call: NA
clone_size: once
j_call: TRBJ2-3
v_call: TRBV18
cdr3_aa: CASSPNEGGGTDTQYF
cdr3_nt: TGTGCCAGCTCACCCAACGAGGGAGGCGGCACAGATACGCAGTATTTT

d_call: NA
clone_size: NA
j_call: TRBJ1-6
v_call: TRBV9
cdr3_aa: CASSGGRRGQDTLHF
cdr3_nt: TGTGCCAGCAGCGGAGGGAGGAGGGGTCAGGACACCCTCCACTTT

d_call: TRBD1
clone_size: NA
j_call: TRBJ1-3
v_call: TRBV5-1
cdr3_aa: CASSLSQGAGNTIYF
cdr3_nt: TGCGCCAGCAGCTTGTCACAGGGGGCTGGAAACACCATATATTTT

d_call: NA
clone_size: NA
j_call: TRBJ2-2
v_call: TRBV6-1
cdr3_aa: CASSDRVGKGTGELFF
cdr3_nt: TGTGCCAGCAGTGACAGGGTTGGAAAGGGGACCGGGGAGCTGTTTTTT

d_call: NA
clone_size: NA
j_call: TRBJ1-3
v_call: TRBV5-6
cdr3_aa: CASSPLEEGFSGNTIYF
cdr3_nt: TGTGCCAGCAGCCCCTTGGAGGAGGGATTCTCTGGAAACACCATATATTTT

d_call: NA
clone_size: NA
j_call: TRBJ1-2
v_call: TRBV5-1
cdr3_aa: CASSRGGGGYTF
cdr3_nt: TGCGCCAGCAGCCGAGGGGGTGGAGGCTACACCTTC

d_call: NA
clone_size: NA
j_call: TRBJ2-2
v_call: TRBV6-6
cdr3_aa: CASSLQGRDPTGELFF
cdr3_nt: TGTGCCAGCAGTCTACAGGGCAGGGATCCCACCGGGGAGCTGTTTTTT

d_call: NA
clone_size: NA
j_call: TRBJ2-1
v_call: TRBV9
cdr3_aa: CASSVIAESYNEQFF
cdr3_nt: TGTGCCAGCAGCGTAATAGCGGAGAGTTACAATGAGCAGTTCTTC

d_call: NA
clone_size: NA
j_call: TRBJ2-6
v_call: TRBV2
cdr3_aa: CASSEGGRLPGANVLTF
cdr3_nt: TGTGCCAGCAGTGAGGGGGGACGGCTCCCCGGGGCCAACGTCCTGACTTTC

d_call: NA
clone_size: NA
j_call: TRBJ1-4
v_call: TRBV7-2
cdr3_aa: CASRTKQALNEKLFF
cdr3_nt: TGTGCCAGCAGAACTAAACAGGCCCTCAATGAAAAACTGTTTTTT

d_call: TRBD1
clone_size: few
j_call: TRBJ1-2
v_call: TRBV3-1/TRBV3-2
cdr3_aa: CASSRTGLSYTF
cdr3_nt: TGTGCCAGCAGCCGGACAGGCTTGAGCTACACCTTC

d_call: TRBD2
clone_size: few
j_call: TRBJ2-1
v_call: TRBV5-1
cdr3_aa: CASSLQSGGHNEQFF
cdr3_nt: TGCGCCAGCAGCTTGCAGAGCGGGGGCCACAATGAGCAGTTCTTC

d_call: NA
clone_size: NA
j_call: TRBJ1-1
v_call: TRBV1
cdr3_aa: CTSSRQGWTEAFF
cdr3_nt: TGCACCAGCAGTCGACAGGGTTGGACTGAAGCTTTCTTT

d_call: NA
clone_size: NA
j_call: TRBJ2-3
v_call: TRBV4-1
cdr3_aa: CASSRGESVDTDTQYF
cdr3_nt: TGCGCCAGCAGCCGGGGGGAAAGCGTCGACACAGATACGCAGTATTTT

d_call: NA
clone_size: NA
j_call: TRBJ1-5
v_call: TRBV19
cdr3_aa: CASKQRQEVGQPQHF
cdr3_nt: TGTGCCAGTAAACAAAGACAGGAGGTGGGCCAGCCCCAGCATTTT

d_call: NA
clone_size: NA
j_call: TRBJ1-4
v_call: TRBV9
cdr3_aa: CASSVGTADEKLFF
cdr3_nt: TGTGCCAGCAGCGTAGGGACAGCCGATGAAAAACTGTTTTTT

d_call: NA
clone_size: few
j_call: TRBJ2-1
v_call: TRBV19
cdr3_aa: CASRGLGNEQFF
cdr3_nt: TGTGCCTCAAGGGGCCTTGGCAATGAGCAGTTCTTC

d_call: NA
clone_size: NA
j_call: TRBJ2-7
v_call: TRBV9
cdr3_aa: CASSVGVRDSYEQYF
cdr3_nt: TGTGCCAGCAGCGTAGGGGTTCGGGACTCCTACGAGCAGTACTTC

d_call: TRBD1
clone_size: NA
j_call: TRBJ1-2
v_call: TRBV28
cdr3_aa: CASSLLDGDRGNYGYTF
cdr3_nt: TGTGCCAGCAGTTTATTGGATGGGGACAGGGGAAACTATGGCTACACCTTC

d_call: TRBD1
clone_size: NA
j_call: TRBJ1-2
v_call: TRBV28
cdr3_aa: CASSLSGTVAYGYTF
cdr3_nt: TGTGCCAGCAGTTTATCCGGGACAGTAGCCTATGGCTACACCTTC

d_call: NA
clone_size: NA
j_call: TRBJ2-6
v_call: TRBV5-1
cdr3_aa: CASSLSWLSGANVLTF
cdr3_nt: TGCGCCAGCAGCTTGTCATGGCTCTCTGGGGCCAACGTCCTGACTTTC

d_call: NA
clone_size: NA
j_call: TRBJ1-1
v_call: TRBV7-9
cdr3_aa: CASSLFAGNTEAFF
cdr3_nt: TGTGCCAGCAGCTTATTTGCAGGGAACACTGAAGCTTTCTTT

d_call: NA
clone_size: NA
j_call: TRBJ2-1
v_call: TRBV7-3
cdr3_aa: CASSRLRTDHNEQFF
cdr3_nt: TGTGCCAGCAGCCGCCTCAGGACAGATCACAATGAGCAGTTCTTC

d_call: TRBD1
clone_size: NA
j_call: TRBJ1-4
v_call: TRBV6-5
cdr3_aa: CASRTGTGNEKLFF
cdr3_nt: TGTGCCAGCAGAACCGGGACAGGGAATGAAAAACTGTTTTTT

d_call: NA
clone_size: NA
j_call: TRBJ1-2
v_call: TRBV6-5
cdr3_aa: CASSYSPVDYGYTF
cdr3_nt: TGTGCCAGCAGTTACTCGCCGGTTGACTATGGCTACACCTTC

d_call: TRBD1
clone_size: NA
j_call: TRBJ1-1
v_call: TRBV19
cdr3_aa: CASSTGTGGNTEAFF
cdr3_nt: TGTGCCAGTAGTACCGGGACAGGGGGGAACACTGAAGCTTTCTTT

d_call: NA
clone_size: NA
j_call: TRBJ2-2
v_call: TRBV27
cdr3_aa: CASSLRRMEDGELFF
cdr3_nt: TGTGCCAGCAGCCTGAGACGGATGGAGGACGGGGAGCTGTTTTTT